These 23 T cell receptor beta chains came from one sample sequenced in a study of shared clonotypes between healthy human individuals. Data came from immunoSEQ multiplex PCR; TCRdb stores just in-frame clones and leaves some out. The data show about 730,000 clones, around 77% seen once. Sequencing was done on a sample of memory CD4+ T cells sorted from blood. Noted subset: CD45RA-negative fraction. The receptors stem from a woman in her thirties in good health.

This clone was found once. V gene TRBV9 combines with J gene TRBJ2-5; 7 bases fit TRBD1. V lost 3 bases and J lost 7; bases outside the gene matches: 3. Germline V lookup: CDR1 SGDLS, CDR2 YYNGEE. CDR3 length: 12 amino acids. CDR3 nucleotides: TGTGCCAGCAGCGCCTCAGGGGGGACCCAGTACTTC. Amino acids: CASSASGGTQYF.

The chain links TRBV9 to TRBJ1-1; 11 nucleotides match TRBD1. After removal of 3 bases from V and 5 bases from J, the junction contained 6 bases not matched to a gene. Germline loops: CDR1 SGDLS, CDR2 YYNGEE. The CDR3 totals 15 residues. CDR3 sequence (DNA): TGTGCCAGCAGCGAAACCGGGACAGGGGGTACTGAAGCTTTCTTT. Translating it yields CASSETGTGGTEAFF.

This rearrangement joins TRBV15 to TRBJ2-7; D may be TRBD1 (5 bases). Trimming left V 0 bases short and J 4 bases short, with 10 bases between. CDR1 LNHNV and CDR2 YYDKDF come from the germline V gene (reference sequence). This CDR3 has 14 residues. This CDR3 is CATSRDRQGYEQYF. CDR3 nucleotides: TGTGCCACCAGCAGAGATAGGCAGGGTTACGAGCAGTACTTC.

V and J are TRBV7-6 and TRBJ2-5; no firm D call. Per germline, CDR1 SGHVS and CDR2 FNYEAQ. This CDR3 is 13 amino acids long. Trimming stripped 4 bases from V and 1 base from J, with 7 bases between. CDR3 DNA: TGTGCCAGCAGCTCTCCGGCCCAAGAGACCCAGTACTTC. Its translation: CASSSPAQETQYF.

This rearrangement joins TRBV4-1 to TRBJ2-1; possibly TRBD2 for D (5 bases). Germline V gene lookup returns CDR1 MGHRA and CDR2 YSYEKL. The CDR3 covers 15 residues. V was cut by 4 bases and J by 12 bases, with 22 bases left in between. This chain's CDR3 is CASSPVLLGGFGQFF. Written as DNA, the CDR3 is TGCGCCAGCAGCCCAGTACTCCTAGGAGGCTTTGGGCAGTTCTTC.

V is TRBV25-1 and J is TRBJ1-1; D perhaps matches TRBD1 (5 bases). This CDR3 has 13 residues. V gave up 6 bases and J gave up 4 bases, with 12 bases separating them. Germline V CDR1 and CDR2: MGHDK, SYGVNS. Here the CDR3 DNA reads TGTGCCAGCAGGTTTGGGGGGGGCACTGAAGCTTTCTTT. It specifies CASRFGGGTEAFF.

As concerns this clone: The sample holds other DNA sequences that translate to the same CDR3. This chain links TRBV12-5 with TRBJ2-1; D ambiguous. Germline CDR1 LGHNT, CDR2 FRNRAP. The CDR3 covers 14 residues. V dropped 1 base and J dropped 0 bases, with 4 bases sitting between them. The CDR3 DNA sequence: TGTGCTAGTGGTTTGGATAGCTCCTACAATGAGCAGTTCTTC. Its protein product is CASGLDSSYNEQFF.

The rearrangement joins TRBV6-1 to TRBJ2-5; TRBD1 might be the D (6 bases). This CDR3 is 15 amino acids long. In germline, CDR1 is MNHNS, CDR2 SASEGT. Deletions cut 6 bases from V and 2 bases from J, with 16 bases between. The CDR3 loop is CASRTSRGRQETQYF. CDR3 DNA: TGTGCCAGCAGGACCAGCAGGGGACGGCAAGAGACCCAGTACTTC.

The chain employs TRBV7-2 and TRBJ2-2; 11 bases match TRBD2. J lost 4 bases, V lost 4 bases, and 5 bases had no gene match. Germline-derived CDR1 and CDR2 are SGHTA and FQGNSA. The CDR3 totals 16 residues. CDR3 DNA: TGTGCCAGCAGCTCCTTAGCGGGAGGGGGCACCGGGGAGCTGTTTTTT. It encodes CASSSLAGGGTGELFF.

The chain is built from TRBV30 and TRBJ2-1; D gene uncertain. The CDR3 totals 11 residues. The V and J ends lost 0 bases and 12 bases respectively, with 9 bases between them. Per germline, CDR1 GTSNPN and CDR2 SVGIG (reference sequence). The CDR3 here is CAWSVGGMQFF. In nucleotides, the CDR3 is TGTGCCTGGAGTGTAGGTGGAATGCAGTTCTTC.

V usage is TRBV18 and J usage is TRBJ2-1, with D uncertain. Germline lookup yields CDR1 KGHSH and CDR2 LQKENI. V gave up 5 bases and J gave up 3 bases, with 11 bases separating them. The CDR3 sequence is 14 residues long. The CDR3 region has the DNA TGTGCCAGCTCAAGGCTAGACCTCTACAATGAGCAGTTCTTC. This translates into CASSRLDLYNEQFF.

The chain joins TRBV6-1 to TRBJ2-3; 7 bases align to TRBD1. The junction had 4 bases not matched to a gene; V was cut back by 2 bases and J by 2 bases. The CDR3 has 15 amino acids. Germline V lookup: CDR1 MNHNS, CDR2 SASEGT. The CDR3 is CASSEIRGSTDTQYF. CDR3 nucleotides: TGTGCCAGCAGTGAAATCAGGGGGTCCACAGATACGCAGTATTTT.

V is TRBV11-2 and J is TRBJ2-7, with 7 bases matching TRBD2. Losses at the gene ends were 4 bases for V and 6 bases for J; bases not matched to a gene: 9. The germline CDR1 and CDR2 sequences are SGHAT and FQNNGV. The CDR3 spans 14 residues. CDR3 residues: CASSSRTRSGEQYF. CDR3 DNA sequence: TGTGCCAGCAGCTCGCGGACTAGATCAGGCGAGCAGTACTTC.

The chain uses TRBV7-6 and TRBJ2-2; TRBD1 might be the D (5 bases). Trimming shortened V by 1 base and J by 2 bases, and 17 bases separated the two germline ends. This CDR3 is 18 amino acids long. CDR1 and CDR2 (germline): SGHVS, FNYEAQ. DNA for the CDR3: TGTGCCAGCAGCTTAGAAACCCCGGCAGGGTTCAACACCGGGGAGCTGTTTTTT. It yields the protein CASSLETPAGFNTGELFF.

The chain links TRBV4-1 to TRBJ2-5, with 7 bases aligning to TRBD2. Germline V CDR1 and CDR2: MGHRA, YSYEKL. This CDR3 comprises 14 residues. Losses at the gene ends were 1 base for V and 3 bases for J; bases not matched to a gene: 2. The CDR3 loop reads CASSQVGGKETQYF. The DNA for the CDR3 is TGCGCCAGCAGCCAAGTCGGGGGGAAAGAGACCCAGTACTTC.

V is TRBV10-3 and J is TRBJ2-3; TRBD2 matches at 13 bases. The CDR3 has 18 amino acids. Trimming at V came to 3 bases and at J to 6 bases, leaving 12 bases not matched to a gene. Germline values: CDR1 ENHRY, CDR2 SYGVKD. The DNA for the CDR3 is TGTGCCATCAGTGATTCACCCGGACTAGCGGGAGTCTACGATACGCAGTATTTT. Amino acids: CAISDSPGLAGVYDTQYF.

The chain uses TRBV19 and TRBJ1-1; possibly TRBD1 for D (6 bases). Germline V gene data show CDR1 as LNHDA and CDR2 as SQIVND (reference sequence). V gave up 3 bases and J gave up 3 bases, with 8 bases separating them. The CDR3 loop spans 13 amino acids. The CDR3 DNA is TGTGCCAGTAGTATTAGACAGGACACTGAAGCTTTCTTT. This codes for CASSIRQDTEAFF.

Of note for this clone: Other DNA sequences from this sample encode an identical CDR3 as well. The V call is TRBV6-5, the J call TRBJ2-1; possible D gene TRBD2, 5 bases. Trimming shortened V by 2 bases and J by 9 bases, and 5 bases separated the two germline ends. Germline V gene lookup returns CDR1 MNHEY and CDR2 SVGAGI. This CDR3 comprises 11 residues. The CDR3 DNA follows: TGTGCCAGCAGTTACGGAGGTGAGCAGTTCTTC. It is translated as CASSYGGEQFF.

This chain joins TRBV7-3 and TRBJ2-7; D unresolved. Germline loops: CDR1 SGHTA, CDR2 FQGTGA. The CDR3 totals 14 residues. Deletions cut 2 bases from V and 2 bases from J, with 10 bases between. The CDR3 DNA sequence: TGTGCCAGCAGCTTAGCGCTTACAGCCTACGAGCAGTACTTC. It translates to CASSLALTAYEQYF. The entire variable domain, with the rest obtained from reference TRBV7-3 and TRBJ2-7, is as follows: GAGVSQTPSNKVTEKGKYVELRCDPISGHTALYWYRQSLGQGPEFLIYFQGTGAADDSGLPNDRFFAVRPEGSVSTLKIQRTERGDSAVYLCASSLALTAYEQYFGPGTRLTVT.

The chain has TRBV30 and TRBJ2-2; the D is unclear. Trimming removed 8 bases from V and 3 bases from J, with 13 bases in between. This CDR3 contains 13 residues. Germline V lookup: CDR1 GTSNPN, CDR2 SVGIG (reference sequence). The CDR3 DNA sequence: TGTGCCCTGGATAATCGCGACACCGGGGAGCTGTTTTTT. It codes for CALDNRDTGELFF.

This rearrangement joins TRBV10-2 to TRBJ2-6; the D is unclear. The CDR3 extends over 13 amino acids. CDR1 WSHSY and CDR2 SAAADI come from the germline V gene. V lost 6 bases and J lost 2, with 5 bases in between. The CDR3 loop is CASRFPGANVLTF. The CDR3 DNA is TGCGCCAGCAGGTTTCCTGGGGCCAACGTCCTGACTTTC.

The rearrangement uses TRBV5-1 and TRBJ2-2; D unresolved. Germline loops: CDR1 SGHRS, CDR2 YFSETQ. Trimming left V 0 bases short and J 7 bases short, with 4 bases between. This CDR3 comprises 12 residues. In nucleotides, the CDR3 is TGCGCCAGCAGCTTGGTTGGCGGGGAGCTGTTTTTT. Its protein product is CASSLVGGELFF.

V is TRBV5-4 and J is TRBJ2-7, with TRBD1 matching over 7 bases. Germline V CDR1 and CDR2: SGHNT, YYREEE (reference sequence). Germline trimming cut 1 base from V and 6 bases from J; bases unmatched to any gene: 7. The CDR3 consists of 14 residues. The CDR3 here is CASSLTGVISEQYF. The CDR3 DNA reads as TGTGCCAGCAGCTTGACAGGGGTCATCTCCGAGCAGTACTTC.